This T cell receptor (beta chain) stems from a study of CD8+ T cells in alopecia areata. The germline CDR1 and CDR2 sequences are SGHRS and YFSETQ. The ends were cut back, 7 bases at V and 9 bases at J, with 11 bases in the middle. The CDR3 is 12 residues long. In each case, RNA was isolated and then reverse transcribed into cDNA as the sequencing template. Profiling relied on immunoSEQ multiplex PCR, and the TCRdb table lists in-frame clones only, not all of them. The sample lists a few hundred thousand clones; 60% were seen once. Treatment defined: oral pan-JAK inhibitor, 5-10 mg twice daily. This rearrangement joins TRBV5-1 to TRBJ1-6; D possibly corresponds to TRBD1 (5 bases). The sample was CD4+ T cells sorted from blood, taken at approximately week 52, from a patient treated with tofacitinib. The source of this sequence is a human donor with alopecia areata. Here the CDR3 reads CASQGGGSPLHF. CDR3 DNA sequence: TGCGCCAGCCAGGGTGGCGGTTCACCCCTCCACTTT.